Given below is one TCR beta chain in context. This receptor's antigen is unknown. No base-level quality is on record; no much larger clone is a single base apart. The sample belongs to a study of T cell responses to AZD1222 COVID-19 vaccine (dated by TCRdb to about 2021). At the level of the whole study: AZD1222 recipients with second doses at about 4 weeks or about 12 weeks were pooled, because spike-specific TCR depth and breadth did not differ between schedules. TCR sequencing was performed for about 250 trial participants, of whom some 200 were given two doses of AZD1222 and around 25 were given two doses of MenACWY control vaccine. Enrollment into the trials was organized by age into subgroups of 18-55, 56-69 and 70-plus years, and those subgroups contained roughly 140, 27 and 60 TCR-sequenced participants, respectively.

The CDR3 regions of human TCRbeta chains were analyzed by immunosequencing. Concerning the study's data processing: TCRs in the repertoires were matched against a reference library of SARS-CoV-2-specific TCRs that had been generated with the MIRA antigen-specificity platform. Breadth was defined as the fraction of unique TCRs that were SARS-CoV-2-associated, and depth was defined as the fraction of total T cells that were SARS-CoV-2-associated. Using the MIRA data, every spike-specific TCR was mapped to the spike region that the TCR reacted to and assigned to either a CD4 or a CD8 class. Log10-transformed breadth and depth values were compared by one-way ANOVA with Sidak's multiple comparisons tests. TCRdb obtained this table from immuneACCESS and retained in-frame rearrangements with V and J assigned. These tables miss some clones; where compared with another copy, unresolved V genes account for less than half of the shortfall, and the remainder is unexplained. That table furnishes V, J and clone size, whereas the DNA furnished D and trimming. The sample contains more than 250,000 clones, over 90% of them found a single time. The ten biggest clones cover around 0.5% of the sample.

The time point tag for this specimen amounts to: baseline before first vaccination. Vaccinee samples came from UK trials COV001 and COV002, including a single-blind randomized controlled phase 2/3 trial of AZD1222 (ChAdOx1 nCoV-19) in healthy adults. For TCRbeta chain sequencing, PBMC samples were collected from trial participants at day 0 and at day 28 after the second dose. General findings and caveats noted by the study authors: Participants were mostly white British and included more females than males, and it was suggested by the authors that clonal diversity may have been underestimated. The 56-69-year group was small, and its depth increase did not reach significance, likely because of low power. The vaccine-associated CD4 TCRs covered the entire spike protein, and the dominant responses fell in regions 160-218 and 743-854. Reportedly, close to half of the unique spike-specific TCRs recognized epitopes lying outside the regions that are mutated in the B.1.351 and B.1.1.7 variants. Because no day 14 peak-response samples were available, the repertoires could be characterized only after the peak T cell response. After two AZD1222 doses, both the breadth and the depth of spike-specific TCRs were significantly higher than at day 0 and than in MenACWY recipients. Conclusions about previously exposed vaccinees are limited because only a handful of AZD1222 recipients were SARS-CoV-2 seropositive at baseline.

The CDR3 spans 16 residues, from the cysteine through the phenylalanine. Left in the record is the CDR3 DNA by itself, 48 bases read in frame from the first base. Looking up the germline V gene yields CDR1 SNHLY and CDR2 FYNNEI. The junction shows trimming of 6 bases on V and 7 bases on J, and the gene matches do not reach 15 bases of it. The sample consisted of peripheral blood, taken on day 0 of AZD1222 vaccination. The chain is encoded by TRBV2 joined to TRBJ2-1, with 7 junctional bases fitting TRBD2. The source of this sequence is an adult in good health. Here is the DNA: TGTGCCAGCAGCCCCCCCCGCGGCGGGAGCCGAAATGAGCAGTTCTTC. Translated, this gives CASSPPRGGSRNEQFF.